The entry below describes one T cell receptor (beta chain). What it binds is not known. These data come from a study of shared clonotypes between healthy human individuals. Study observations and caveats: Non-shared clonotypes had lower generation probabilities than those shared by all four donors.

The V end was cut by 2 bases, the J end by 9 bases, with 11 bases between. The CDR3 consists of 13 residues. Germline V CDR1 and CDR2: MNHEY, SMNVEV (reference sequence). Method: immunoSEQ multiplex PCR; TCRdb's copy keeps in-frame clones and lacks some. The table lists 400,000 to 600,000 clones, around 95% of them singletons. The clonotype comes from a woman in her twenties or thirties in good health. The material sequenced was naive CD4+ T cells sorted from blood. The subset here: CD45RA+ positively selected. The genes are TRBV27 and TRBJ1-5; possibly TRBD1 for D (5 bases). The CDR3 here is CASSLALGAPQHF. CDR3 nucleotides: TGTGCCAGCAGTTTAGCCCTAGGGGCGCCCCAGCATTTT.